The 9 T cell receptor beta chains listed next were all sequenced from one sample in a study of blood T cell dynamics during melanoma immunotherapy. Repertoires were generated with immunoSEQ multiplex PCR, while TCRdb's copy carries only in-frame clones and drops some. The profile shows 11,000 or so clones, 80% to 85% of them singletons. Time point indicated: week 3, after first cycle of checkpoint inhibitor. The sample in question was blood, obtained from a patient treated with checkpoint blockade. These receptors originate from a human donor with melanoma.

The chain is built from TRBV7-2 and TRBJ1-2, with 8 bases aligning to TRBD1. V lost 2 bases to trimming and J lost 9 bases; unmatched junction nucleotides: 11. Per germline, CDR1 SGHTA and CDR2 FQGNSA. The CDR3 extends over 15 amino acids. CDR3 region: CASSLSPGQGRRYTF. The CDR3 DNA sequence: TGTGCCAGCAGCTTAAGTCCCGGACAGGGTAGGCGCTACACCTTC.

In this sample, this clone is large. The gene calls are TRBV4-1 and TRBJ1-2; D is ambiguous. The CDR3 contains 14 residues. Trimming removed 0 bases from V and 4 bases from J, with 9 bases in between. Germline loops: CDR1 MGHRA, CDR2 YSYEKL. CDR3 nucleotide sequence: TGCGCCAGCAGCCAAGAATCCCCAGCCTATGGCTACACCTTC. Residues: CASSQESPAYGYTF.

The V gene is TRBV9, the J gene TRBJ2-7; D unclear. V lost 0 bases, J lost 3 bases, and 13 bases lay in between. CDR1 and CDR2 from the germline V gene are SGDLS and YYNGEE. The CDR3 has 15 residues. CDR3 nucleotides: TGTGCCAGCAGCGTAGGGGTTGGGCCCGGCTACGAGCAGTACTTC. Amino acid sequence: CASSVGVGPGYEQYF.

The V gene is TRBV7-2, the J gene TRBJ1-1, with 8 bases identical to TRBD1. After removal of 5 bases from V and 0 bases from J, the junction contained 5 bases not matched to a gene. CDR1 and CDR2 (germline): SGHTA, FQGNSA. This CDR3 has 15 amino acids. The CDR3 here is CASSPQTGVNTEAFF. In nucleotides, the CDR3 is TGTGCCAGCAGCCCACAGACAGGGGTGAACACTGAAGCTTTCTTT.

About this clone: A junction boundary mismatches the germline segment, possibly from a read error. This sequence joins TRBV6-5 and TRBJ1-4; tentatively, D is TRBD1 (5 bases). CDR3 length: 9 residues. In germline, CDR1 is MNHEY, CDR2 SVGAGI. Here the CDR3 DNA reads TGTGCCAGCAATCCGGGACCGATTTTT. Its protein product is CASNPGPIF.

The chain carries TRBV7-9 and TRBJ1-6; TRBD1 matches 8 bases. CDR1 and CDR2 (germline): SEHNR, FQNEAQ (reference sequence). The CDR3 sequence is 15 residues long. The ends lost 5 bases at V and 7 bases at J; junction bases unmatched: 7. CDR3 in DNA: TGTGCCAGCAGCCAAGCGGACAGGGCAAATTCACCCCTCCACTTT. This codes for CASSQADRANSPLHF.

The V and J genes are TRBV7-9 and TRBJ2-2, with D possibly being TRBD1 or TRBD2 (5 bases each). V was pared by 5 bases and J by 4 bases, with 20 bases between. This CDR3 is 17 amino acids long. Germline CDR1 SEHNR, CDR2 FQNEAQ (reference sequence). Here the CDR3 reads CASSVRGPGPATGELFF. CDR3 coding DNA: TGTGCCAGCAGCGTTCGGGGCCCCGGGCCGGCCACCGGGGAGCTGTTTTTT.

This chain connects TRBV7-2 to TRBJ1-5; D is unclear. Germline CDR1 reads SGHTA; CDR2 reads FQGNSA. CDR3 size: 15 residues. The V gene lost 2 bases and the J gene lost 2 bases, with 10 bases spanning the gap. DNA for the CDR3: TGTGCCAGCAGCTTAACCGGGAATCGCAATCAGCCCCAGCATTTT. Protein: CASSLTGNRNQPQHF.

J is TRBJ1-6 and V is TRBV11-3, with TRBD1 identical over 8 bases. With V trimmed by 5 bases and J by 7 bases, 4 bases remained unmatched. Germline V gives CDR1 SGHNT, CDR2 YENEEA. The CDR3 has 14 amino acids. CDR3 in DNA: TGTGCCAGCAGCCACGACAGGGGAAATTCACCCCTCCACTTT. Its protein product is CASSHDRGNSPLHF.